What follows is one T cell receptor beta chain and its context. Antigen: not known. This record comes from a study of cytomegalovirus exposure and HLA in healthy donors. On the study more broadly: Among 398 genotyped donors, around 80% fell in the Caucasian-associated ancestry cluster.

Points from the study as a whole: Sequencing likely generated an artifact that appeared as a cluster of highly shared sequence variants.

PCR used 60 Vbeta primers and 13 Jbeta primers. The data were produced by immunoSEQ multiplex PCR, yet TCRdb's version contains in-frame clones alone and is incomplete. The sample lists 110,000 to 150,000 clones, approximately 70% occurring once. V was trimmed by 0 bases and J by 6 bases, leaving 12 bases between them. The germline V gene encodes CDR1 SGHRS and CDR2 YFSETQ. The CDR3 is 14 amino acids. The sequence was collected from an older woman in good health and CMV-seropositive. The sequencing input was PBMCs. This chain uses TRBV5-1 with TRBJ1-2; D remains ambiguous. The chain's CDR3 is CASSLAGYGDGYTF. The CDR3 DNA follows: TGCGCCAGCAGCTTGGCCGGGTACGGAGATGGCTACACCTTC.